This T cell receptor (beta chain) was captured by sequencing in a study of blood T cell repertoires in COVID-19. For the study at large: Acute and convalescent COVID-19 specimens originated in the United States, Italy and Spain.

Participants were aged about 18 to 90 years, lived in about two dozen US areas, and enrolled virtually. This CDR3 is 14 amino acids long. With 10 bases clipped from V and 2 bases from J, the junction kept 9 bases outside the gene matches. Germline values: CDR1 ENHRY, CDR2 SYGVKD. TCRdb keeps only in-frame clones here, not all; method: immunoSEQ multiplex PCR. The table records about 270,000 clones, approximately 89% of them present only once. This chain connects TRBV10-3 to TRBJ2-7; 9 nucleotides line up with TRBD1. The sample taken for sequencing was PBMCs or T cells enriched from blood (not recorded which). The TCR was taken from a woman younger than 35 who had recovered from COVID-19. The CDR3 reads CATRGGQGTYEQYF. The CDR3 DNA follows: TGTGCCACCCGGGGAGGACAGGGGACCTACGAGCAGTACTTC.